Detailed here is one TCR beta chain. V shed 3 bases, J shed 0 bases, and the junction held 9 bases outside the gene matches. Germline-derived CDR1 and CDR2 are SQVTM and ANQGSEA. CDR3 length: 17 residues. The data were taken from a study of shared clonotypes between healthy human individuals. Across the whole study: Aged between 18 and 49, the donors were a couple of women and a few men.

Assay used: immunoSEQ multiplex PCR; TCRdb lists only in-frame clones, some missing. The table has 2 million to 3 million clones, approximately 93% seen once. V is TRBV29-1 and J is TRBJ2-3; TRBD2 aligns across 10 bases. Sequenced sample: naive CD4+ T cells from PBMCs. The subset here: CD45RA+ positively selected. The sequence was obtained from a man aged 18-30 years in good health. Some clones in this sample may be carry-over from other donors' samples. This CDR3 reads CSVDSLAGALSTDTQYF. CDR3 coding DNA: TGCAGCGTTGACTCGCTAGCGGGAGCTCTCAGCACAGATACGCAGTATTTT.